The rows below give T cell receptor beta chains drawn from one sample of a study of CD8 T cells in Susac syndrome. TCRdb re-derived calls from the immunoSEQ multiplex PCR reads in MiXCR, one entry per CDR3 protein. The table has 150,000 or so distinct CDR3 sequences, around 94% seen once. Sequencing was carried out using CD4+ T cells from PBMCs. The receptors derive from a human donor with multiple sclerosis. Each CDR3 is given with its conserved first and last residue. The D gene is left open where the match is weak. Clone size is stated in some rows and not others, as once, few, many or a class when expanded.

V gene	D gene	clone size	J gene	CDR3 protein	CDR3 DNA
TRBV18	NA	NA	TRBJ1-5	CASSPQRSPQPQHF	TGTGCCAGCTCACCACAGAGATCCCCTCAGCCCCAGCATTTT
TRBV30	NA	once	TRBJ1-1	CAWSVKASTEAFF	TGTGCCTGGAGTGTAAAGGCGAGCACTGAAGCTTTCTTT
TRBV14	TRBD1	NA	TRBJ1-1	CASSWRQGNTEAFF	TGTGCCAGCAGTTGGAGACAGGGAAACACTGAAGCTTTCTTT
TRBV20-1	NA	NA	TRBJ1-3	CSARGGGNGNTIYF	TGCAGTGCTAGAGGGGGAGGGAATGGAAACACCATATATTTT
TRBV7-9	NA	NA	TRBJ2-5	CASSLAQGRETQYF	TGTGCCAGCAGCTTAGCCCAGGGTCGAGAGACCCAGTACTTC
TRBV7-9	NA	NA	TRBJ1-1	CASTPGQNTEAFF	TGTGCCAGCACTCCGGGGCAGAACACTGAAGCTTTCTTT
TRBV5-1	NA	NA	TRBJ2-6	CASSLDWGSGANVLTF	TGCGCCAGCAGCTTGGACTGGGGCTCTGGGGCCAACGTCCTGACTTTC
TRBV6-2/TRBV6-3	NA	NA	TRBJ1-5	CASSPRHQPQHF	TGTGCCAGCAGTCCAAGGCATCAGCCCCAGCATTTT
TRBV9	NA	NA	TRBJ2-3	CASRSKETDTQYF	TGTGCCAGCAGGTCCAAGGAAACAGATACGCAGTATTTT
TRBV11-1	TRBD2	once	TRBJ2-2	CASSRATLGLPLSRNTGELFF	TGTGCCAGCAGCAGAGCTACCCTGGGACTACCCCTGAGTCGGAACACCGGGGAGCTGTTTTTT
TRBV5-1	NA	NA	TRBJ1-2	CASSPEGGFDYGYTF	TGCGCCAGCAGCCCCGAGGGCGGGTTCGACTATGGCTACACCTTC
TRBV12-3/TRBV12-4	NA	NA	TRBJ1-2	CASRQTGFHGYTF	TGTGCCAGCAGACAAACAGGGTTTCACGGCTACACCTTC
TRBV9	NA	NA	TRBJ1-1	CASSVRDRTEAFF	TGTGCCAGCAGCGTAAGGGACCGCACTGAAGCTTTCTTT
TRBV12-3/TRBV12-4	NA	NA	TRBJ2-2	CASKGVGGELFF	TGTGCCAGCAAGGGGGTGGGAGGGGAGCTGTTTTTT
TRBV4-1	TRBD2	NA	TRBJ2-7	CASSQRRSAGGSYEQYF	TGCGCCAGCAGCCAAAGACGTTCCGCGGGGGGTTCCTACGAGCAGTACTTC
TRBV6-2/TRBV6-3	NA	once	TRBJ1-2	CASSSTTGPGGHGYTF	TGTGCCAGCAGTTCCACGACGGGCCCCGGTGGCCATGGCTACACCTTC
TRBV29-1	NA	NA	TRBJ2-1	CSVAPIASYNEQFF	TGCAGCGTTGCCCCTATAGCCTCCTACAATGAGCAGTTCTTC
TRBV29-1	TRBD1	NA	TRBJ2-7	CSVALVGTGAHEQYF	TGCAGCGTCGCTCTAGTGGGGACAGGGGCCCACGAGCAGTACTTC
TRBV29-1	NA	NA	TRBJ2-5	CSVVVLTTSPNF	TGCAGCGTTGTGGTCCTGACCACAAGCCCTAACTTC
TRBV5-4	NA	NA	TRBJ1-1	CASQLDSHTEAFF	TGTGCCAGCCAACTAGACAGCCACACTGAAGCTTTCTTT
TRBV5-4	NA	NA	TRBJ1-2	CASSPDSTNYGYTF	TGTGCCAGCAGCCCGGACAGTACTAACTATGGCTACACCTTC
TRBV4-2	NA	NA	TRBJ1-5	CASSHRQGNQPQHF	TGTGCCAGCAGCCATCGGCAGGGAAATCAGCCCCAGCATTTT
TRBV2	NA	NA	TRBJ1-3	CASSAPRDRSENTIYF	TGTGCCAGCTCAGCTCCCAGGGATCGCTCTGAAAACACCATATATTTT
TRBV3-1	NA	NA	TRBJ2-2	CASSVGHLPSGELFF	TGTGCCAGCAGCGTGGGACACCTGCCCAGCGGGGAGCTGTTTTTT
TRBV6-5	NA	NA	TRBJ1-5	CASSYSWGGNQPQHF	TGTGCCAGCAGTTACTCTTGGGGGGGGAATCAGCCCCAGCATTTT
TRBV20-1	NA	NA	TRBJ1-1	CSARGDRLEAFF	TGCAGTGCTAGAGGGGACCGACTAGAGGCTTTCTTT
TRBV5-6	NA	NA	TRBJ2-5	CASSLKLATEQETQYF	TGTGCCAGCAGCTTGAAGTTAGCGACAGAACAAGAGACCCAGTACTTC
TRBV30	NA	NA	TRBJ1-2	CAWREMDSYGYTF	TGTGCCTGGAGGGAGATGGACAGTTATGGCTACACCTTC
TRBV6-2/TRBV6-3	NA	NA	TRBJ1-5	CASSYTGSGQPQHF	TGTGCCAGCAGTTACACCGGTTCGGGGCAGCCCCAGCATTTT
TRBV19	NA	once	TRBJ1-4	CASSRDGIQYATNEKLFF	TGTGCCAGTAGTAGGGACGGAATACAGTATGCAACTAATGAAAAACTGTTTTTT
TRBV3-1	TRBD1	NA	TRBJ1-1	CASSRQGTEAFF	TGTGCCAGCAGCCGACAGGGTACTGAAGCTTTCTTT
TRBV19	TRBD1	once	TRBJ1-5	CASCPGTGGFQPQHF	TGTGCCAGTTGCCCCGGGACAGGGGGTTTTCAGCCCCAGCATTTT
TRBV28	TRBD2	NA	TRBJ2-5	CASSQWSSGSAIQETQYF	TGTGCCAGCAGTCAGTGGTCTAGCGGGAGCGCTATCCAAGAGACCCAGTACTTC
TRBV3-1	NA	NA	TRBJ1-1	CASSQDKGNTEAFF	TGTGCCAGCAGCCAAGATAAGGGGAACACTGAAGCTTTCTTT
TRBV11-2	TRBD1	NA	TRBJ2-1	CASSDRGGGDEQFF	TGTGCCAGCAGCGACAGGGGGGGCGGGGATGAGCAGTTCTTC
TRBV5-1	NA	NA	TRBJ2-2	CASSLDYRGGELFF	TGCGCCAGCAGCCTGGACTACAGGGGCGGGGAGCTGTTTTTT
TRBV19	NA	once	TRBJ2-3	CASSPPGPRTDTQYF	TGTGCCAGTAGTCCGCCGGGCCCCCGCACAGATACGCAGTATTTT
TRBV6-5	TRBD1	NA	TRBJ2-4	CASSSPGQGHIQYF	TGTGCCAGCAGTTCCCCGGGACAGGGCCACATTCAGTACTTC
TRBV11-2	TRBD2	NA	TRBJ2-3	CASSPRLAGGLDTQYF	TGTGCCAGCAGCCCTCGACTAGCGGGAGGGCTAGATACGCAGTATTTT
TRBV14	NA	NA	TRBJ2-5	CASSHRAGLGGATQYF	TGTGCCAGCAGCCATCGTGCGGGGTTAGGTGGGGCGACCCAGTACTTC
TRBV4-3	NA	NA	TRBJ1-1	CASSQEGQRGLTEAFF	TGCGCCAGCAGCCAAGAGGGGCAAAGGGGTCTCACTGAAGCTTTCTTT
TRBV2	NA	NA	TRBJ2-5	CASRPPGLEGRETQYF	TGTGCCAGCAGACCACCGGGACTGGAAGGCAGAGAGACCCAGTACTTC
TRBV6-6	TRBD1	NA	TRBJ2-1	CASSSKRDRAWSEQFF	TGTGCCAGCAGTTCAAAGCGGGACAGGGCTTGGAGTGAGCAGTTCTTC
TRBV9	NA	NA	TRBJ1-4	CASSVADRGGEKLFF	TGTGCCAGCAGCGTAGCAGATCGTGGGGGTGAAAAACTGTTTTTT
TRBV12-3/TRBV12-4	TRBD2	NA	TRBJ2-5	CASSVAGGPRETQYF	TGTGCCAGCAGCGTAGCGGGAGGGCCTCGGGAGACCCAGTACTTC
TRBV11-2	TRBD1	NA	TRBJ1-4	CASSLGQINEKLFF	TGTGCCAGCAGCCTGGGACAGATTAATGAAAAACTGTTTTTT
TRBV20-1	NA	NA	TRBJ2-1	CSAKGLLNEQFF	TGCAGTGCTAAGGGACTTCTCAATGAGCAGTTCTTC
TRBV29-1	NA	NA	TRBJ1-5	CSVVVGSNQPQHF	TGCAGCGTTGTTGTGGGGTCCAATCAGCCCCAGCATTTT
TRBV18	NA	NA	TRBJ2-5	CASSQGMKETQYF	TGTGCCAGCTCCCAGGGGATGAAAGAGACCCAGTACTTC
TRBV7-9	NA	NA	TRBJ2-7	CASCGTPTYEQYF	TGTGCCAGCTGCGGGACTCCTACCTACGAGCAGTACTTC
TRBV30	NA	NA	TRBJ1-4	CAWSFGAVHEKLFF	TGTGCCTGGAGTTTTGGGGCAGTTCACGAAAAACTGTTTTTT